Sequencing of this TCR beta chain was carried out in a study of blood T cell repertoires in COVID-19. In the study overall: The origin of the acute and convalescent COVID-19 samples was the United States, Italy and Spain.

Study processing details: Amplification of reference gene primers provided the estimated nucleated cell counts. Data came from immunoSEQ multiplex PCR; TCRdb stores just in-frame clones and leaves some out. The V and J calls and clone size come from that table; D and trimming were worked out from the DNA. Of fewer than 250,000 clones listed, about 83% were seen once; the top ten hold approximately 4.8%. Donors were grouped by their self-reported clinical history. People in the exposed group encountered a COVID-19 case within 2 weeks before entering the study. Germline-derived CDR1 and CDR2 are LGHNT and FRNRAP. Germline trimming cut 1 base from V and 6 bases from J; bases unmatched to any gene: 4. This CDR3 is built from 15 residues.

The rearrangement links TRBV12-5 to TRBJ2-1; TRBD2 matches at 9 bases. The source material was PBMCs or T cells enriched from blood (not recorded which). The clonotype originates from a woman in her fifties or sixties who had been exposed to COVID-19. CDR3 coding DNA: TGTGCTAGTGGTTTGGGTAGCGGGGGTAGCAATGAGCAGTTCTTC. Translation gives CASGLGSGGSNEQFF.